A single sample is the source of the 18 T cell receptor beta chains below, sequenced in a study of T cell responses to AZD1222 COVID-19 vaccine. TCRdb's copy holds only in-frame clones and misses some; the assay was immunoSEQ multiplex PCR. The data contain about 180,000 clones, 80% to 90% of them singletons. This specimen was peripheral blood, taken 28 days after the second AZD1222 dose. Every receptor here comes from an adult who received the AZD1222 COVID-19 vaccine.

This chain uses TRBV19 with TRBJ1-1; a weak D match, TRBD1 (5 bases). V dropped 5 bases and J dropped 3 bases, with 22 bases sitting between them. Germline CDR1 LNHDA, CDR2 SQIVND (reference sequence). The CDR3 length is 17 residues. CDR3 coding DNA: TGTGCCAGTAGTGACGCAGGGTTTATTATGGGGGACACTGAAGCTTTCTTT. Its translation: CASSDAGFIMGDTEAFF.

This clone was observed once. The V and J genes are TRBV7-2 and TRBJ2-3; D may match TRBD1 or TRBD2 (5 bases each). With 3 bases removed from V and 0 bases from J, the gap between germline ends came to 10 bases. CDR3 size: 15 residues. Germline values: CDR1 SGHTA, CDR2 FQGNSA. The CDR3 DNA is TGTGCCAGCAGCTTGGGGCTAGCTAGCACAGATACGCAGTATTTT. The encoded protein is CASSLGLASTDTQYF.

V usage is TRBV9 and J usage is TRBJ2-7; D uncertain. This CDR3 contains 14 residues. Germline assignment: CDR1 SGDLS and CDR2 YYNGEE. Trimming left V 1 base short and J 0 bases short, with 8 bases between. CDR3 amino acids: CASSVSASSYEQYF. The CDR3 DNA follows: TGTGCCAGCAGCGTATCTGCCAGCTCCTACGAGCAGTACTTC.

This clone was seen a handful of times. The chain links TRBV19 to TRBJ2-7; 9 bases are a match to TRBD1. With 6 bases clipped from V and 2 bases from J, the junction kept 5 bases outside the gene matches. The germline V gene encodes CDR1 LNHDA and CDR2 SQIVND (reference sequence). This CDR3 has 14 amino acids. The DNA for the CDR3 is TGTGCCAGTAGCTCCGGGACAGGGACCTACGAGCAGTACTTC. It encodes CASSSGTGTYEQYF. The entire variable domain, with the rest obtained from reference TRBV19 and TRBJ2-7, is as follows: DGGITQSPKYLFRKEGQNVTLSCEQNLNHDAMYWYRQDPGQGLRLIYYSQIVNDFQKGDIAEGYSVSREKKESFPLTVTSAQKNPTAFYLCASSSGTGTYEQYFGPGTRLTVT.

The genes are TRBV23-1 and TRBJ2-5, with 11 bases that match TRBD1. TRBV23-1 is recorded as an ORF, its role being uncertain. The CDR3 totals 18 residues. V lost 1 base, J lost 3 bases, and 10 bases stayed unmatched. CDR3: CASSQFLTGQGAKETQYF. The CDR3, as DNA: TGCGCCAGCAGTCAATTCTTGACCGGACAGGGGGCTAAAGAGACCCAGTACTTC.

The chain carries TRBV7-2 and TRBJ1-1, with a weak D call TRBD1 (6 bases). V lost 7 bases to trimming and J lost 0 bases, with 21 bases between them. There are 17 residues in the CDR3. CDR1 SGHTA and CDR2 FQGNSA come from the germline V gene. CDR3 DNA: TGTGCCAGCACCTTGCGCGGGACACGACCTATGAACACTGAAGCTTTCTTT. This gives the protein CASTLRGTRPMNTEAFF.

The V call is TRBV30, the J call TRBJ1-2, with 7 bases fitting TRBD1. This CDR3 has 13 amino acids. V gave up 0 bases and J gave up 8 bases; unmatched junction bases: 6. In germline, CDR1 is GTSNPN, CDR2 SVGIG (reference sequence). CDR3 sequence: CAWSVSQGGGYTF. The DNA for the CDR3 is TGTGCCTGGAGTGTAAGCCAGGGGGGCGGCTACACCTTC.

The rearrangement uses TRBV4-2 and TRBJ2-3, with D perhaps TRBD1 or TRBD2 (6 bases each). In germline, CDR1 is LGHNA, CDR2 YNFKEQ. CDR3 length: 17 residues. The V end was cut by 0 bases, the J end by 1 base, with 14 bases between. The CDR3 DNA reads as TGTGCCAGCAGCCAAGATTGGAGGGGGTTGGGCACAGATACGCAGTATTTT. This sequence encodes CASSQDWRGLGTDTQYF.

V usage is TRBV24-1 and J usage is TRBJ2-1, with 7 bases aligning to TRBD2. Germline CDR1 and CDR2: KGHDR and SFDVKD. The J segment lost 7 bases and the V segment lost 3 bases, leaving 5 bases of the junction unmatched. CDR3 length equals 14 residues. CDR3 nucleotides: TGTGCCACCAGTGATCCCGACGGGAGGAATGAGCAGTTCTTC. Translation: CATSDPDGRNEQFF.

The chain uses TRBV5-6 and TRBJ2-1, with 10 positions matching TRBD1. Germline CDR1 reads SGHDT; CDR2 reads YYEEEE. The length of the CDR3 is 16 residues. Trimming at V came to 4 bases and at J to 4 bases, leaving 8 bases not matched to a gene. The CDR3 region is CASSLIGTGAYNEQFF. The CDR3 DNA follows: TGTGCCAGCAGCCTAATCGGGACAGGGGCGTACAATGAGCAGTTCTTC.

CDR3 region: CASSLGQGFRETQYF. The CDR3 nucleotides read TGTGCCAGCAGCTTGGGGCAGGGGTTCCGAGAGACCCAGTACTTC. The chain carries TRBV5-4 and TRBJ2-5; TRBD1 might be the D (6 bases). This CDR3 spans 15 amino acids. Trimming took off 0 bases at V and 4 bases at J, with 13 bases between the two ends. Germline V gene data show CDR1 as SGHNT and CDR2 as YYREEE (reference sequence).

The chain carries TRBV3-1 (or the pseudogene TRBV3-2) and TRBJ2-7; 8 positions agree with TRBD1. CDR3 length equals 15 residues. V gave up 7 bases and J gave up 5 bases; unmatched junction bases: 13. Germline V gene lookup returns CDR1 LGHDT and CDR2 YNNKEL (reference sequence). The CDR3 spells CASTAGQGIFNEQYF. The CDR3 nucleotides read TGTGCCAGCACCGCCGGACAGGGAATTTTTAACGAGCAGTACTTC.

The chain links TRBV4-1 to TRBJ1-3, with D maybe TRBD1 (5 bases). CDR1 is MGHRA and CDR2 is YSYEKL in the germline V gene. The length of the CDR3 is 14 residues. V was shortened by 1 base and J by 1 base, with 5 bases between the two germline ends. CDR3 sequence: CASSQAGSGNTIYF. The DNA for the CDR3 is TGCGCCAGCAGCCAAGCAGGGTCTGGAAACACCATATATTTT.

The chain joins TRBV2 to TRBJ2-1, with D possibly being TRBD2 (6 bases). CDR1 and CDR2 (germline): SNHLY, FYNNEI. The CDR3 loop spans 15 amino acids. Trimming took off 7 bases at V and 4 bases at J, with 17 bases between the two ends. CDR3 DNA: TGTGCCAGCAACCATGGGGGGAATACATACAATGAGCAGTTCTTC. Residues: CASNHGGNTYNEQFF.

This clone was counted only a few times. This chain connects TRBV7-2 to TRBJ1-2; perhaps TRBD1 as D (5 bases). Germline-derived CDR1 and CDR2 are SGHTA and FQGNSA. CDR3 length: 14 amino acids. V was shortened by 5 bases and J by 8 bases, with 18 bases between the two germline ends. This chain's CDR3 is CASSIGGGLQGYTF. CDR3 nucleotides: TGTGCCAGCAGCATTGGGGGGGGTCTTCAAGGCTACACCTTC.

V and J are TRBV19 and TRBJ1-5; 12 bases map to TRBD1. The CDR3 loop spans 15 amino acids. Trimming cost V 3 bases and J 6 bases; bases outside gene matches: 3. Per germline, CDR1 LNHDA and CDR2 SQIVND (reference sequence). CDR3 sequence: CASSIGTGGGQPQHF. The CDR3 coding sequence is TGTGCCAGTAGTATCGGGACAGGGGGCGGTCAGCCCCAGCATTTT.

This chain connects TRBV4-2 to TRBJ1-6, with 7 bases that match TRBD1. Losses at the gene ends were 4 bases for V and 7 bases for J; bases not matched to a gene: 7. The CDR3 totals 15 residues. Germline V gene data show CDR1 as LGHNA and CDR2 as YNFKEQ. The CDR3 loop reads CASSPSGGQNSPLHF. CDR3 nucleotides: TGTGCCAGCAGCCCATCGGGGGGACAGAATTCACCCCTCCACTTT.

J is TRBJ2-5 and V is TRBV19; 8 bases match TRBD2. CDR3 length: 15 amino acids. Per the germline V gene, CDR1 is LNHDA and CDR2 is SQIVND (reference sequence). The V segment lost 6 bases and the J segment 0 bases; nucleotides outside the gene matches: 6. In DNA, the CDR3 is TGTGCCAGTAGGACTAGCGACGCTTACCAAGAGACCCAGTACTTC. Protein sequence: CASRTSDAYQETQYF.